The clone carrying this TCR beta chain was seen at least ten times. The antigen is undetermined. The data stem from a study of response to subunit inactivated influenza vaccine. Overall study findings and caveats: Every seasonal influenza vaccination brings in few new T cells, the authors suggested.

V was clipped by 4 bases and J by 0 bases, with 4 bases between them. In germline, CDR1 is SGHTA, CDR2 FQGNSA. The CDR3 runs 13 residues. TCRdb analysed the RT-PCR reads with MiXCR anew, one entry per CDR3 protein. The sample consists of more than 200,000 distinct CDR3 sequences, 9% to 15% of them appearing once. V usage is TRBV7-2 and J usage is TRBJ2-4, with no clear D. The clonotype originates from a man aged 45-65 years who received an inactivated influenza vaccine. The source was non-naive T cells sorted from PBMCs, collected roughly 15 days before vaccination. The CDR3 DNA reads TGTGCCAGCAGCTGGACAGCCAAAAACATTCAGTACTTC. It specifies CASSWTAKNIQYF.